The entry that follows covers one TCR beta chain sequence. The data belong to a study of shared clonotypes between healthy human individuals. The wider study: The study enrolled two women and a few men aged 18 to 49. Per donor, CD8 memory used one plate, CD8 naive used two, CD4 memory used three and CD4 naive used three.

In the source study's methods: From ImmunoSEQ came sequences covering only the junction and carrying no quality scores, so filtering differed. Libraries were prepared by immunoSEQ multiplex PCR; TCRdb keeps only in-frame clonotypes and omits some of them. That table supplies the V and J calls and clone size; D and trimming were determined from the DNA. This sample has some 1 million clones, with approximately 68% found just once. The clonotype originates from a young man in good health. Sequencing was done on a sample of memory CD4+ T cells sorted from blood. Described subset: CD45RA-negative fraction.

CDR3 in amino acids: CASSFVAADESNYGYTF. CDR3 DNA: TGTGCCAGCAGTTTTGTTGCGGCCGATGAGTCTAACTATGGCTACACCTTC. This chain links TRBV27 with TRBJ1-2; D remains unclear. This CDR3 is built from 17 residues. CDR1 and CDR2 (germline): MNHEY, SMNVEV (reference sequence). The ends were cut back, 3 bases at V and 0 bases at J, with 17 bases in the middle.